This TCR beta chain was sequenced in a study of cytomegalovirus exposure and HLA in healthy donors. The PCR made use of 60 Vbeta and 13 Jbeta primers. This table comes from immunoSEQ multiplex PCR, and its TCRdb copy is limited to in-frame clones, with some not included. Here the sample spans some 190,000 clones, 65% to 80% being singletons. The CDR3 is 19 residues long. With 0 bases clipped from V and 4 bases from J, the junction kept 11 bases outside the gene matches. CDR1 and CDR2 from the germline V gene are SGHRS and YFSETQ. The genes are TRBV5-1 and TRBJ2-1, with 12 positions matching TRBD2. Sequenced: PBMCs. The receptor was derived from a man younger than 40 in good health and CMV-seropositive. The CDR3 is CASSLAVSLAGGSYNEQFF. CDR3 nucleotide sequence: TGCGCCAGCAGCTTGGCCGTATCACTAGCGGGGGGCTCATACAATGAGCAGTTCTTC.